This paragraph reports one T cell receptor (beta chain). This sample was taken from a study of control samples from healthy donors and cancer patients. Germline assignment: CDR1 SGHTA and CDR2 FQGNSA. The V gene lost 2 bases and the J gene lost 0 bases, with 8 bases spanning the gap. The CDR3 loop spans 15 amino acids. Produced via immunoSEQ multiplex PCR; TCRdb's table is partial and in-frame only. The data show about 120,000 clones, roughly 90% seen once. Sequencing input: blood. The chain links TRBV7-2 to TRBJ1-5; D is uncertain. The receptor was isolated from a man in his forties or fifties in good health. The chain's CDR3 is CASSLSGYSNQPQHF. The CDR3 DNA follows: TGTGCCAGCAGCTTATCCGGATATAGCAATCAGCCCCAGCATTTT.